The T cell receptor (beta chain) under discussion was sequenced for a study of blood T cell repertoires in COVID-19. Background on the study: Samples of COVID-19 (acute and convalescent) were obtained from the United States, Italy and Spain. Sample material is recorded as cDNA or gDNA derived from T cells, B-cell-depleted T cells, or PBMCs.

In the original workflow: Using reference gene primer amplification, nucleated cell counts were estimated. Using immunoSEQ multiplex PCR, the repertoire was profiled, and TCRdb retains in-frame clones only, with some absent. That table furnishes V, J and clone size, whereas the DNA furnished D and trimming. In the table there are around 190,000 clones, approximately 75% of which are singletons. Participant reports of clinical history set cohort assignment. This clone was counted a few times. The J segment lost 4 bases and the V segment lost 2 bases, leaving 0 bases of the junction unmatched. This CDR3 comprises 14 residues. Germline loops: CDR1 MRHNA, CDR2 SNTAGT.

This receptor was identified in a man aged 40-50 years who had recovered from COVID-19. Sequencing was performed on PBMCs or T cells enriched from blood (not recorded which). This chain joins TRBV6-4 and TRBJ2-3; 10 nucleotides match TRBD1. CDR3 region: CASSDGTGADTQYF. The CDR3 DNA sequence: TGTGCCAGCAGTGACGGGACAGGGGCAGATACGCAGTATTTT.